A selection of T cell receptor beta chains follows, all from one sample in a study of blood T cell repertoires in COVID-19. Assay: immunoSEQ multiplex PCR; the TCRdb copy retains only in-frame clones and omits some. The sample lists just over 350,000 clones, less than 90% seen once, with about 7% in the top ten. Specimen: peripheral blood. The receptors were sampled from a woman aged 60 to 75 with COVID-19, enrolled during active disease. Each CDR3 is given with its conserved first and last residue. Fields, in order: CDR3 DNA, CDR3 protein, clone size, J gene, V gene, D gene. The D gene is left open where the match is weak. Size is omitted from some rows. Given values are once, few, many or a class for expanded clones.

TGTGCCTGGAGTGCTGGCACAGATACGCAGTATTTT,CAWSAGTDTQYF,once,TRBJ2-3,TRBV30,-
TGTGCCAGCAGTGAATGGGCAACTAGCGCGTACAATGAGCAGTTCTTC,CASSEWATSAYNEQFF,-,TRBJ2-1,TRBV2,TRBD2
TGTGCCAGCAGTTACTCGAGCGGGGGGCGTGAGCAGTTCTTC,CASSYSSGGREQFF,-,TRBJ2-1,TRBV6-5,TRBD2
TGCAGCGTTGAGTCGAGAGGCACCGGGGAGCTGTTTTTT,CSVESRGTGELFF,-,TRBJ2-2,TRBV29-1,-
TGTGCCAGCAGTAACCCAGACAGGGGCGGTGAGACCCAGTACTTC,CASSNPDRGGETQYF,-,TRBJ2-5,TRBV6-6,TRBD1
TGTGCCAGCAGTTACACGCGTACAGGGGGAACTGGCTACACCTTC,CASSYTRTGGTGYTF,-,TRBJ1-2,TRBV6-5,TRBD1
TGCGCCAGCAGCCATACTAGCGGGGGGGGCAATGAGCAGTTCTTC,CASSHTSGGGNEQFF,-,TRBJ2-1,TRBV4-1,TRBD2
TGTGCCAGCAGCACCACAGATCCGGGGAGCTCTGGAAACACCATATATTTT,CASSTTDPGSSGNTIYF,-,TRBJ1-3,TRBV13,-
TGTGCCATCAGTAGTTCGGGGGATATCGATGGCTACACCTTC,CAISSSGDIDGYTF,-,TRBJ1-2,TRBV10-3,-
TGTGCCAGCAGCTTGGGGCGGGGCCGAACCACACCGGATACGCAGTATTTT,CASSLGRGRTTPDTQYF,-,TRBJ2-3,TRBV11-2,-
TGCGCCAGCAGCTTGGCCGGGTCCCCTAGCACAGATACGCAGTATTTT,CASSLAGSPSTDTQYF,-,TRBJ2-3,TRBV5-1,-
TGTGCCAGCAGTTCGGACAGAGAGACAGCTTTCTTT,CASSSDRETAFF,-,TRBJ1-1,TRBV12-3/TRBV12-4,-
TGCGCCAGCAGCTTCCCCCTAGCGGGGGATTACAATGAGCAGTTCTTC,CASSFPLAGDYNEQFF,-,TRBJ2-1,TRBV5-1,TRBD2
TGTGCCAGTTCTGTCAGGGGATGGTCAAATCAGCCCCAGCATTTT,CASSVRGWSNQPQHF,-,TRBJ1-5,TRBV19,-
TGTGCCTGGAGTGTACGCGGGGGAGAGACCCAGTACTTC,CAWSVRGGETQYF,-,TRBJ2-5,TRBV30,TRBD2
TGTGCCAGCAGTTACGGAGGGGTTGGGAATGAAAAACTGTTTTTT,CASSYGGVGNEKLFF,-,TRBJ1-4,TRBV6-2/TRBV6-3,-
TGTGCCAGCAGTTTAGGGAGCGACCGAACTGGCTATGGCTACACCTTC,CASSLGSDRTGYGYTF,-,TRBJ1-2,TRBV27,-
TGTGCCAGCAGTTACCAAGGGACAGGTAAAAGCACTGAAGCTTTCTTT,CASSYQGTGKSTEAFF,once,TRBJ1-1,TRBV6-5,TRBD1
TGTGCCAGCAGCGTAGTAGGGGGTGAGAACACTGAAGCTTTCTTT,CASSVVGGENTEAFF,-,TRBJ1-1,TRBV9,-
TGTGCCAGCAGCTTCCGGTCCGGGGGCACCGGGGAGCTGTTTTTT,CASSFRSGGTGELFF,-,TRBJ2-2,TRBV7-9,-
TGCGCCAGCAGCCACGCGGACTGGGGGCCAGATACGCAGTATTTT,CASSHADWGPDTQYF,-,TRBJ2-3,TRBV4-3,-
TGCGCCAGCAGCTCCCGACAGGGCGGGGTGAACACTGAAGCTTTCTTT,CASSSRQGGVNTEAFF,-,TRBJ1-1,TRBV5-1,TRBD1
TGTGCCAGCTCACCACCGACAGGAGCTGGAAACACCATATATTTT,CASSPPTGAGNTIYF,-,TRBJ1-3,TRBV18,-
TGTGCCAGCAGTTCCGCGCTAGCGGGGGGGCCTGGTGAGCAGTTCTTC,CASSSALAGGPGEQFF,-,TRBJ2-1,TRBV6-2/TRBV6-3,TRBD2
TGTGCCAGCAGCTTAGTCGGGGGTGCCTATGGCTACACCTTC,CASSLVGGAYGYTF,-,TRBJ1-2,TRBV7-9,-
TGCAGTGCTAGTCTAGCGGGGGGACGCACCGGGGAGCTGTTTTTT,CSASLAGGRTGELFF,-,TRBJ2-2,TRBV20-1,TRBD2
TGTGCCAGCAGTTACTCTCAGGGGGGAGGAACCGGGGAGCTGTTTTTT,CASSYSQGGGTGELFF,-,TRBJ2-2,TRBV6-5,-
TGTGCCAGCAGTTCTAGCGGGGGGGCCTTTGGCACAGATACGCAGTATTTT,CASSSSGGAFGTDTQYF,-,TRBJ2-3,TRBV27,TRBD2
TGCGCCAGCAGCTTGGTGCAGGGTGGAAATTCACCCCTCCACTTT,CASSLVQGGNSPLHF,-,TRBJ1-6,TRBV5-1,-
TGTGCCTGGAGTTCCATCCGGACAGCTAACTATGGCTACACCTTC,CAWSSIRTANYGYTF,-,TRBJ1-2,TRBV30,-
TGTGCCAGCAGTCAGGGGCGGTACACTGAAGCTTTCTTT,CASSQGRYTEAFF,-,TRBJ1-1,TRBV2,-
TGTGCCAGCAGTGTCCGGGACAGAGGGAACACTGAAGCTTTCTTT,CASSVRDRGNTEAFF,once,TRBJ1-1,TRBV2,TRBD1
TGTGCCACCAGCAGAGAAGACCAGCGGGGGGGCGAGGGAGATACGCAGTATTTT,CATSREDQRGGEGDTQYF,-,TRBJ2-3,TRBV15,TRBD2
TGTGCCAGCAGCGTAAGAGGGATCGACGAGCAGTACTTC,CASSVRGIDEQYF,-,TRBJ2-7,TRBV9,-